This T cell receptor (beta chain) emerged from a study of T cells after yellow fever vaccination. TCR cDNA, made by 5'RACE template switching, carried an added universal primer site and UMIs. TCRdb itself ran the 5' RACE reads through MiXCR, one entry per CDR3 protein. The sample includes roughly 170,000 distinct CDR3 sequences, roughly 6.2% seen only once; the top ten take 2.9%. This CDR3 is built from 13 residues. The germline CDR1 and CDR2 sequences are SGHNT and YYREEE (reference sequence). The germline V and J ends were trimmed by 6 bases and 2 bases, with 6 bases remaining between them. This clonotype was obtained from a man aged 18 to 29 who received the YFV17D yellow fever vaccine. The sequences come from CD4+ T cells sorted from PBMCs, collected on the day of the first yellow fever vaccination. V is TRBV5-4 and J is TRBJ2-6, with D perhaps matching TRBD2 (5 bases). CDR3: CASNSAGANVLTF. The CDR3 bases are TGTGCCAGCAATAGCGCTGGGGCCAACGTCCTGACTTTC.